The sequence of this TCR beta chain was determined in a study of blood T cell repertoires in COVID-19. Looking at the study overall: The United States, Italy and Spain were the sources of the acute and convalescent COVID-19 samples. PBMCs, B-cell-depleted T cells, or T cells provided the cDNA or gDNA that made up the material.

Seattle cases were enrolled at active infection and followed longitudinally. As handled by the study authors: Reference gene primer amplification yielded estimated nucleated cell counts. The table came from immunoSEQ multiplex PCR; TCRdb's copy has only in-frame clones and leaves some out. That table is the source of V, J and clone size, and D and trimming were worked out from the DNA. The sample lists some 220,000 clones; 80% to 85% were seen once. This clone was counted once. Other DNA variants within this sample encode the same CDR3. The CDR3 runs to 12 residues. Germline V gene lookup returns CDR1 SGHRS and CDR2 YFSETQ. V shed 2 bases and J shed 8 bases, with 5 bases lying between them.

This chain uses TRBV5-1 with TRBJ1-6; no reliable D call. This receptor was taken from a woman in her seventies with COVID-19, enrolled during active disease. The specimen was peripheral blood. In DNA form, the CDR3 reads TGCGCCAGCAGCTTTGGAGATTCACCCCTCCACTTT. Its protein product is CASSFGDSPLHF.